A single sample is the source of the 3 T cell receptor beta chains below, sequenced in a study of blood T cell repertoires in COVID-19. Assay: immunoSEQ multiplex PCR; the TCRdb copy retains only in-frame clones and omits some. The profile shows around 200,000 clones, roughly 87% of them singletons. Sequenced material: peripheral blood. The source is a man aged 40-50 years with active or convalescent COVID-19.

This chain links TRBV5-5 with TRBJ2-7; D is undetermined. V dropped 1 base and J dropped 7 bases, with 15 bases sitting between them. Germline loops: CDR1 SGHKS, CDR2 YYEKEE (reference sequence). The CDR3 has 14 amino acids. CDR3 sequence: CASSLISAAWEQYF. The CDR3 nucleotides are TGTGCCAGCAGCTTGATATCTGCGGCCTGGGAGCAGTACTTC.

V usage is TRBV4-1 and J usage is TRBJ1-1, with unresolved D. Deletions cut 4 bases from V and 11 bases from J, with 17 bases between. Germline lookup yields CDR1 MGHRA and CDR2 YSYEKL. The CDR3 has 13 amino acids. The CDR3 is CASSPTNRGEAFF. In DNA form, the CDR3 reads TGCGCCAGCAGCCCTACCAACCGGGGTGAGGCTTTCTTT.

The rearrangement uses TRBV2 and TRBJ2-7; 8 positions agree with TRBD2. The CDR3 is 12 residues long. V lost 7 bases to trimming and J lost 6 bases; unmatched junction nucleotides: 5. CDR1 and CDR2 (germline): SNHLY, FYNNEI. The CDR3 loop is CASMSGSAEQYF. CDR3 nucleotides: TGTGCCAGCATGAGCGGGAGTGCCGAGCAGTACTTC. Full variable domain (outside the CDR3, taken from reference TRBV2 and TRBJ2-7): EPEVTQTPSHQVTQMGQEVILRCVPISNHLYFYWYRQILGQKVEFLVSFYNNEISEKSEIFDDQFSVERPDGSNFTLKIRSTKLEDSAMYFCASMSGSAEQYFGPGTRLTVT.